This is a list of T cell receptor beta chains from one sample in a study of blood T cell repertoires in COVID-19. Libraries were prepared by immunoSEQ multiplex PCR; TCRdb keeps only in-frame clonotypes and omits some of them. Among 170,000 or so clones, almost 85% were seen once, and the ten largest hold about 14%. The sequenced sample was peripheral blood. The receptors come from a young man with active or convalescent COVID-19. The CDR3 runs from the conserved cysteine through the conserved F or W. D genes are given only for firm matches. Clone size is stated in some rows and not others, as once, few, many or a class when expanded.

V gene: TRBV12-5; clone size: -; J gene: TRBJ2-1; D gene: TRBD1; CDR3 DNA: TGTGCTAGTGACACCGGGACAGGGACTAACAATGAGCAGTTCTTC; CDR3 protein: CASDTGTGTNNEQFF
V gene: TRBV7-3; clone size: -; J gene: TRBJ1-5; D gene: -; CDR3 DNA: TGTGCCAGCAGTAAGGGGAGCAATCAGCCCCAGCATTTT; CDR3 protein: CASSKGSNQPQHF
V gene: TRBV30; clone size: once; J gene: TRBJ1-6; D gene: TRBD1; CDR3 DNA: TGTGCCTGGAGGGTGGAGGGGGCGCCCCGTAATTCACCCCTCCACTTT; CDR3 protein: CAWRVEGAPRNSPLHF
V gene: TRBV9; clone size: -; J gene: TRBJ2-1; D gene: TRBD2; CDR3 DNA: TGTGCCAGCAGCGCTCATCCTAGCGGATCCTACAATGAGCAGTTCTTC; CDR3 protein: CASSAHPSGSYNEQFF
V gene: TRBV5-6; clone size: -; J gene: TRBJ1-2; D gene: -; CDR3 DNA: TGTGCCAGCAGGGCCTCGATTGGCTATGGCTACACCTTC; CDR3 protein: CASRASIGYGYTF
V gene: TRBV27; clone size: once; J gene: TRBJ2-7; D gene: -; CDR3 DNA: TGTGCCAGCAGTAGCGGCCGACCCTACGAGCAGTACTTC; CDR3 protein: CASSSGRPYEQYF
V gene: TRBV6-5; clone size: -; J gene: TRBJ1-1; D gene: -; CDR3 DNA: TGTGCCAGCAGTTACACACGGACACGGGCGAACACTGAAGCTTTCTTT; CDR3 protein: CASSYTRTRANTEAFF
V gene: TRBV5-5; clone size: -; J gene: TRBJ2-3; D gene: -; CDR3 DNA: TGTGCCAGCAGCAGCCTAGCTCTGGGCACAGATACGCAGTATTTT; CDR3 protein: CASSSLALGTDTQYF
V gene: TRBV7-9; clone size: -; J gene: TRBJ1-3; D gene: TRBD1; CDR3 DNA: TGTGCCAGCAGCCCCGGGACAGGGGGGAATGGAAACACCATATATTTT; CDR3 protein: CASSPGTGGNGNTIYF
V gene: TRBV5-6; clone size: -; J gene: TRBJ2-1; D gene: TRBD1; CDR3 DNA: TGTGCCAGCAGCTTGACAGGGGGGTTGCACAATGAGCAGTTCTTC; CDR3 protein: CASSLTGGLHNEQFF
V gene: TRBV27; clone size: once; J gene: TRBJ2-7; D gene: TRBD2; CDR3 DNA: TGTGCCAGCAGTTTATCTAGACTAGCGGATTCCTCCTACGAGCAGTACTTC; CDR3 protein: CASSLSRLADSSYEQYF
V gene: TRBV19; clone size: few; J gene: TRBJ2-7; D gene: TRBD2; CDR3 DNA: TGTGCCAGTAGTATAGAACTAGCGGGGAGTGAGCAGTACTTC; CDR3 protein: CASSIELAGSEQYF
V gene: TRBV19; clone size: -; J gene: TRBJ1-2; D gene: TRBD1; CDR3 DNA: TGTGCCAGTAGTATACGTCGGGACAGGGCTAGGATACATGGCTACACCTTC; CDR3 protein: CASSIRRDRARIHGYTF
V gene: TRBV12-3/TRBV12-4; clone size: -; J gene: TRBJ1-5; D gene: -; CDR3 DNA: TGTGCCAGCAGTATAAAGGGGAATCAGCCCCAGCATTTT; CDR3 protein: CASSIKGNQPQHF
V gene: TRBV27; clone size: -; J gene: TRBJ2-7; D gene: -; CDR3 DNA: TGTGCCAGCAGTTTAAGGACACCCCCTTCCAAGCAGTACTTC; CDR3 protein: CASSLRTPPSKQYF
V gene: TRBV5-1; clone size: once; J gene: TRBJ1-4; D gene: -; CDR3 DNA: TGCGCCAGCAGCTTGGCCGGGGGGCCCGCAACTAATGAAAAACTGTTTTTT; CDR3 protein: CASSLAGGPATNEKLFF
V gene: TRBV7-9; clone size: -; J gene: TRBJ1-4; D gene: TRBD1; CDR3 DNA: TGTGCCAGCAGCTTTGATGTGTTTAGACAGGGGGGAGAAAAACTGTTTTTT; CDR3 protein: CASSFDVFRQGGEKLFF
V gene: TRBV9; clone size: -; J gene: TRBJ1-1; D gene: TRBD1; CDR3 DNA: TGTGCCAGCAGCGTAGAATGGACAGGGCGGAACACTGAAGCTTTCTTT; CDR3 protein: CASSVEWTGRNTEAFF
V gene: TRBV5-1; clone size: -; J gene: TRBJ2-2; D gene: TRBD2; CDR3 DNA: TGCGCCAGCAGCTTGACTAGCGGGGGGACCGGGGAGCTGTTTTTT; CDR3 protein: CASSLTSGGTGELFF
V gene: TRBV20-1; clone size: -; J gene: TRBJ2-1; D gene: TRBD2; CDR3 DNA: TGCAGTGCTAGTACTAGCGGGAGGCTCTACAATGAGCAGTTCTTC; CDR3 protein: CSASTSGRLYNEQFF
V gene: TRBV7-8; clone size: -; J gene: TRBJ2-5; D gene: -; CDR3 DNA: TGTGCCAGCAGCTTAGACAGGGTAACAGAGACCCAGTACTTC; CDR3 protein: CASSLDRVTETQYF
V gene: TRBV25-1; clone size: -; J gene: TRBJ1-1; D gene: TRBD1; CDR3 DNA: TGTGCCAGCAGGAGGGGACAGGTGAACACTGAAGCTTTCTTT; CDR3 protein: CASRRGQVNTEAFF
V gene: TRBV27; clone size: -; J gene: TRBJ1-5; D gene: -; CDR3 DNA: TGTGCCAGCAGTTTACAGGGATTTCAGCCCCAGCATTTT; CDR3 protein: CASSLQGFQPQHF
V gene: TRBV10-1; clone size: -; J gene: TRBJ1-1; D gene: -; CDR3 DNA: TGCGCCAGCAGATTGTCCAAGAACACTGAAGCTTTCTTT; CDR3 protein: CASRLSKNTEAFF
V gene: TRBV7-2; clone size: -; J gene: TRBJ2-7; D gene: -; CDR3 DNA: TGTGCCAGCAGCTTTAGGGGCCCCTACGAGCAGTACTTC; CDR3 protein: CASSFRGPYEQYF
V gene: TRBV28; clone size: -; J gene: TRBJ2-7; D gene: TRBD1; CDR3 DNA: TGTGCCAGCAGGGGGACAGGGCTTTACGAGCAGTACTTC; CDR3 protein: CASRGTGLYEQYF
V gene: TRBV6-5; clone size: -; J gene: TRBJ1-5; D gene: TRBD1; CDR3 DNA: TGTGCCAGCAGTACAACAGGGGGTAGCAATCAGCCCCAGCATTTT; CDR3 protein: CASSTTGGSNQPQHF
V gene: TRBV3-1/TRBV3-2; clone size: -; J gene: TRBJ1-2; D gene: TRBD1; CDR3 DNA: TGTGCCAGCAGCGTGGGACAGAGGGACTATGGCTACACCTTC; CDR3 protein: CASSVGQRDYGYTF
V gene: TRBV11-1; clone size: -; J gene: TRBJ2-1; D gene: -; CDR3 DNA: TGTGCCAGCAGCTTAGCGCGGTGGGAGGAGGGCCATGAGCAGTTCTTC; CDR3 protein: CASSLARWEEGHEQFF
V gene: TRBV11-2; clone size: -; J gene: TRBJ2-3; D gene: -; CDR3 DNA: TGTGCCAGCAGCTTAGAGTCCGGGACAGATACGCAGTATTTT; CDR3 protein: CASSLESGTDTQYF
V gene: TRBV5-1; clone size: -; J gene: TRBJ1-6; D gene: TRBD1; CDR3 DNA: TGCGCCAGCAGCTTGGACAGGGGATCAGATTCACCCCTCCACTTT; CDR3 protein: CASSLDRGSDSPLHF
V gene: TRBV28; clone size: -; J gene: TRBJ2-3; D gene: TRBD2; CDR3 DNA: TGTGCCAGCAGTTTAGCTGGACTAGCTGGGCCAGATACGCAGTATTTT; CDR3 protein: CASSLAGLAGPDTQYF